This entry is about one TCR beta chain. Its target is not known. Trimming shortened V by 0 bases and J by 8 bases, and 11 bases separated the two germline ends. The length of the CDR3 is 13 residues. CDR1 is SGHRS and CDR2 is YFSETQ in the germline V gene. The sample comes from a study of cytomegalovirus exposure and HLA in healthy donors. Study-level findings and limits: Investigators reported 150 to 200 TCR beta chains as tied to cytomegalovirus. Common viral pathogens (according to a later analysis) appeared linked to several of the most significant clusters. The analysis excluded some indistinguishable V segments, including TRBV6-2 and TRBV6-3. In a later analysis, the majority of CMV-associated beta chains seemingly showed HLA restriction.

PCR employed 60 Vbeta and 13 Jbeta primers. Method: immunoSEQ multiplex PCR; TCRdb's copy keeps in-frame clones and lacks some. Of some 200,000 clones in the sample, around 78% are singletons; the top ten hold roughly 2.1%. The clonotype was recovered from a woman in her twenties or thirties in good health and CMV-seropositive. This chain links TRBV5-1 with TRBJ1-2; D gene ambiguous. Sequencing input: PBMCs. DNA of the CDR3: TGCGCCAGCAGCTTGGGGGAGTCGGGAGGCTACACCTTC. Its protein is CASSLGESGGYTF.